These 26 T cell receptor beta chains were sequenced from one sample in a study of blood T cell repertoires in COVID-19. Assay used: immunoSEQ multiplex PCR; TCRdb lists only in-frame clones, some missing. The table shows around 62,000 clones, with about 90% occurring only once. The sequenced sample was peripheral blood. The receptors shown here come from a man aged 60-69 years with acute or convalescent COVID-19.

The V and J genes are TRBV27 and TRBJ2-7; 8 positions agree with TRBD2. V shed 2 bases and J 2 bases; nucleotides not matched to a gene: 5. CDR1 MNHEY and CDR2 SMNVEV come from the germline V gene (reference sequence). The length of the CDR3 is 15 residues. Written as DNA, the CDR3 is TGTGCCAGCAGTTTAGCGGCGGGAGGTACCTACGAGCAGTACTTC. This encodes CASSLAAGGTYEQYF.

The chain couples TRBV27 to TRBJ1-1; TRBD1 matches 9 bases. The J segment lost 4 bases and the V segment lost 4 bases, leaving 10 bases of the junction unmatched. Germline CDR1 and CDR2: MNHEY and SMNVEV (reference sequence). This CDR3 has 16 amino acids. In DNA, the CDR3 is TGTGCCAGCAGTTACACTCGGACAGGGGTGCGCACTGAAGCTTTCTTT. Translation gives CASSYTRTGVRTEAFF.

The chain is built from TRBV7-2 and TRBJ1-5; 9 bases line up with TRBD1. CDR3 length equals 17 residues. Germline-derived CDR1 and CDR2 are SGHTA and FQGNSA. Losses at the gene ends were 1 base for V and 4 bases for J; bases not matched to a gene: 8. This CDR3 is CASSLVTPGQGNQPQHF. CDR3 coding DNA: TGTGCCAGCAGCTTAGTTACTCCGGGACAGGGAAATCAGCCCCAGCATTTT.

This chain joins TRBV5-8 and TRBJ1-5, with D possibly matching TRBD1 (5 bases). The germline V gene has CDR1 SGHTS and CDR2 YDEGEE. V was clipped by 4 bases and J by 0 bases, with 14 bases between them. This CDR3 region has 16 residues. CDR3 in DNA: TGTGCCAGCAGCCCGACCGCAGGGTATAGCAATCAGCCCCAGCATTTT. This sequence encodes CASSPTAGYSNQPQHF.

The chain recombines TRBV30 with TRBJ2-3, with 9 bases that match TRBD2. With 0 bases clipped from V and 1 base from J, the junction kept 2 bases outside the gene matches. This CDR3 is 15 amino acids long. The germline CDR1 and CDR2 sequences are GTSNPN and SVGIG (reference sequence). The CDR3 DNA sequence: TGTGCCTGGAGTGTATCTAGCGGGGGCACAGATACGCAGTATTTT. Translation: CAWSVSSGGTDTQYF.

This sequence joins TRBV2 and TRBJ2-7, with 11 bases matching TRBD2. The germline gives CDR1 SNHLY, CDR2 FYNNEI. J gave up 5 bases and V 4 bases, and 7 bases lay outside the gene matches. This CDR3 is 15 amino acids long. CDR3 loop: CASSVNSGRADEQYF. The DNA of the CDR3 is TGTGCCAGCAGTGTTAATAGCGGGAGGGCGGACGAGCAGTACTTC.

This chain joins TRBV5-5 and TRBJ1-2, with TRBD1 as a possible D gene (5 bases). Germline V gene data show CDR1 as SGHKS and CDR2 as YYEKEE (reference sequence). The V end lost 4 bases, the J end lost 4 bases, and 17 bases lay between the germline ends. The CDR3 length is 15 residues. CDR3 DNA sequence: TGTGCCAGCAGCGACCTACGGGGGGGGATCTATGGCTACACCTTC. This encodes CASSDLRGGIYGYTF.

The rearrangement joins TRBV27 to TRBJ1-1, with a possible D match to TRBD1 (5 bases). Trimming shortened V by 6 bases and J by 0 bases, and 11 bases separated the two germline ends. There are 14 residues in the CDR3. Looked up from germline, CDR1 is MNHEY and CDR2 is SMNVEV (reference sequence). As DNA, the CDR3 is TGTGCCAGCAGGTTACAGGCGATGAACACTGAAGCTTTCTTT. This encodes CASRLQAMNTEAFF.

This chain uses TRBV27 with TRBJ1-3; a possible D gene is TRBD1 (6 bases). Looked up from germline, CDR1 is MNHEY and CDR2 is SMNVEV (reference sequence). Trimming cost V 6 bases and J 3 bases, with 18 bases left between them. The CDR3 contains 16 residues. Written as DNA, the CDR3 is TGTGCCAGCAGGCCCGCCGGGGGGCAGGGTGGAAACACCATATATTTT. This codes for CASRPAGGQGGNTIYF.

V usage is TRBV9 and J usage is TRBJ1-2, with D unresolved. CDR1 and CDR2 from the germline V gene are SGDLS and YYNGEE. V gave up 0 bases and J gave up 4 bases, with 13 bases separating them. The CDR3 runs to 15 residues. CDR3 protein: CASSVGPASGYGYTF. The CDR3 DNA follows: TGTGCCAGCAGCGTAGGACCGGCTAGTGGCTATGGCTACACCTTC.

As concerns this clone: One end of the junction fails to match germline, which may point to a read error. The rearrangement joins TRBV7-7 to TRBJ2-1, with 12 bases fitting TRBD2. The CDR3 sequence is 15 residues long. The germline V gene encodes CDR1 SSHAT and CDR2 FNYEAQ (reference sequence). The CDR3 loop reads CASSLELAGGGEQFF. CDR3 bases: TGTGCTAGCAGCTTAGAACTAGCGGGAGGAGGAGAGCAGTTCTTC. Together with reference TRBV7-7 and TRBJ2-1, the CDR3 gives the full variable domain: GAGVSQSPRYKVTKRGQDVTLRCDPISSHATLYWYQQALGQGPEFLTYFNYEAQPDKSGLPSDRFSAERPEGSISTLTIQRTEQRDSAMYRCASSLELAGGGEQFFGPGTRLTVL.

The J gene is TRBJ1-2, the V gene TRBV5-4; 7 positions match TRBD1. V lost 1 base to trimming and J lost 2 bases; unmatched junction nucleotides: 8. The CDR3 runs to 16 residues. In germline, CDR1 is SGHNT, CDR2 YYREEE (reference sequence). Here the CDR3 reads CASSLLFEGANYGYTF. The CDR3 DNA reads TGTGCCAGCAGCTTGTTATTCGAGGGGGCAAACTATGGCTACACCTTC.

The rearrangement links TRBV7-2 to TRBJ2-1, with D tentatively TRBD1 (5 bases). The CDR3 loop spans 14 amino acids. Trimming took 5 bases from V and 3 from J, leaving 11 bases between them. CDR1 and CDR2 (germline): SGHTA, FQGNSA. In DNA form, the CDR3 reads TGTGCCAGCAGCCCGCAGGGTCTCTACAATGAGCAGTTCTTC. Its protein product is CASSPQGLYNEQFF. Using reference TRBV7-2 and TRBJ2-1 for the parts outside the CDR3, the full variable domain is GAGVSQSPSNKVTEKGKDVELRCDPISGHTALYWYRQSLGQGLEFLIYFQGNSAPDKSGLPSDRFSAERTGGSVSTLTIQRTQQEDSAVYLCASSPQGLYNEQFFGPGTRLTVL.

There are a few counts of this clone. The CDR3 region is CASSIDRSTEAFF. As DNA, the CDR3 is TGTGCCAGTAGTATCGACAGGTCCACTGAAGCTTTCTTT. The V call is TRBV19, the J call TRBJ1-1; D perhaps matches TRBD1 (6 bases). The V end lost 3 bases, the J end lost 4 bases, and 9 bases lay between the germline ends. This CDR3 is 13 amino acids long. From germline, CDR1 is LNHDA and CDR2 SQIVND (reference sequence).

The CDR3 nucleotides are TGTGCCAGCTCACCAGGCGGGGACAGGGGAGGGACTGAAGCTTTCTTT. It encodes CASSPGGDRGGTEAFF. J is TRBJ1-1 and V is TRBV18; 10 positions match TRBD1. The germline gives CDR1 KGHSH, CDR2 LQKENI. V lost 2 bases to trimming and J lost 5 bases; unmatched junction nucleotides: 8. The CDR3 consists of 16 residues.

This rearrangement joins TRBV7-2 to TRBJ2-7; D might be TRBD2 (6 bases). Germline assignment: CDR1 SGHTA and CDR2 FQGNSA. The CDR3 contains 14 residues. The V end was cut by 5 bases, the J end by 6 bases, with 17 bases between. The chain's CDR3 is CASSTGTSPAEQYF. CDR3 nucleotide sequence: TGTGCCAGCAGCACCGGGACTTCCCCCGCCGAGCAGTACTTC.

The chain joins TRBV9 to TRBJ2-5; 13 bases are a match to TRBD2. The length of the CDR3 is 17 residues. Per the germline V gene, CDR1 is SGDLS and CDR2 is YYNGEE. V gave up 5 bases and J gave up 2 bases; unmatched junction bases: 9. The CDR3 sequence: CASSELSGLAGQETQYF. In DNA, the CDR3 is TGTGCCAGCAGTGAGCTGTCGGGACTAGCGGGACAAGAGACCCAGTACTTC.

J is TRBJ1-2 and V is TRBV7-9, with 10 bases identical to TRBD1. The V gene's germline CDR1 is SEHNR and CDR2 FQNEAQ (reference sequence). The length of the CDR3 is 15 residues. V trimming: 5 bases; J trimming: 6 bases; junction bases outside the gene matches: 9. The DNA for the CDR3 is TGTGCCAGCAGCCTTGACAGGGGGCGGAACGATGGCTACACCTTC. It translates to CASSLDRGRNDGYTF.

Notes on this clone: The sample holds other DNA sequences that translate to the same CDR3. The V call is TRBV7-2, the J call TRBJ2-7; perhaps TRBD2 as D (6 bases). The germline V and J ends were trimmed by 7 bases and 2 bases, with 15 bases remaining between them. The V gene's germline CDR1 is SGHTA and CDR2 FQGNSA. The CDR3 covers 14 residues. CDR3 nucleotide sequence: TGTGCCAGCACCCACAAGGGAGGCACCTACGAGCAGTACTTC. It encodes CASTHKGGTYEQYF.

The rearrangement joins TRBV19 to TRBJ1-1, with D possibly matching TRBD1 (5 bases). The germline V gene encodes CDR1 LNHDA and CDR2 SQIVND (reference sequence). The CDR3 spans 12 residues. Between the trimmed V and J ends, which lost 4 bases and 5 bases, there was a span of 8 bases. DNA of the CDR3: TGTGCCAGTAGTACCCCAGGGACTGAAGCTTTCTTT. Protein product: CASSTPGTEAFF.

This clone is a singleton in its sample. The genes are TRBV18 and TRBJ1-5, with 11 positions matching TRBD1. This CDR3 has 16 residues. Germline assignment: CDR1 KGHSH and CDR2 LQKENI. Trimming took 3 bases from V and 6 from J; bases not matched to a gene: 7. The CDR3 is CASSPSGQGASQPQHF. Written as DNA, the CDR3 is TGTGCCAGCTCACCTTCTGGACAGGGGGCGAGTCAGCCCCAGCATTTT.

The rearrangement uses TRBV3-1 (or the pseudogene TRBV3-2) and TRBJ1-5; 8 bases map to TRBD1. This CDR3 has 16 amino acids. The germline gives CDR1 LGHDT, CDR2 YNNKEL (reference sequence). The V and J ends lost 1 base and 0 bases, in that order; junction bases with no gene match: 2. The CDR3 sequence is CASSQGDRYSNQPQHF. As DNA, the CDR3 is TGTGCCAGCAGCCAAGGGGACAGGTATAGCAATCAGCCCCAGCATTTT.

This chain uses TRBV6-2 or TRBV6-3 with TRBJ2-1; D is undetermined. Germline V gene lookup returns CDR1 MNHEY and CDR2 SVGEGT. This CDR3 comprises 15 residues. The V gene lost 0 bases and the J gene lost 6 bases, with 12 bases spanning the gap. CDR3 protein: CASSYSSFYSNEQFF. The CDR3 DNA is TGTGCCAGCAGTTACTCTTCGTTCTACTCCAATGAGCAGTTCTTC.

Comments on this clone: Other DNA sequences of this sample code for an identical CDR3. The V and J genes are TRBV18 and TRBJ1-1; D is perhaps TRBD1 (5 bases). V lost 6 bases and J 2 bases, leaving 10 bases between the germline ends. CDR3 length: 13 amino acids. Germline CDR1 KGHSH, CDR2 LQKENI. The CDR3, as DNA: TGTGCCAGCTCGCCGACAGTTAACACTGAAGCTTTCTTT. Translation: CASSPTVNTEAFF.

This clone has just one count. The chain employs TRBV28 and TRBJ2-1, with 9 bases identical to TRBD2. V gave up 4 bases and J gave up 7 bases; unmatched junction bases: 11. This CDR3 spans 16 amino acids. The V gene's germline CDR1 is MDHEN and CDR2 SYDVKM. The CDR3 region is CASSSTGAGGPNEQFF. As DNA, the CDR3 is TGTGCCAGCAGTTCAACGGGGGCGGGAGGGCCGAATGAGCAGTTCTTC.

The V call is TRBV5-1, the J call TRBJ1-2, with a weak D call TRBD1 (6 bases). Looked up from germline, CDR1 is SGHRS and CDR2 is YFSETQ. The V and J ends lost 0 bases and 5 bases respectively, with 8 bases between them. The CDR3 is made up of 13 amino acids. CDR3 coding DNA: TGCGCCAGCAGCTTGGACGGACAGTATGGCTACACCTTC. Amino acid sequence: CASSLDGQYGYTF.